A selection of T cell receptor beta chains follows, all from one sample in a study of CD8+ T cells in alopecia areata. Measured with immunoSEQ multiplex PCR; TCRdb has only the in-frame clones, and not every one. Here the sample spans about 150,000 clones, over 70% being singletons. The sample was CD8+ T cells sorted from blood, taken at week 0. These receptors were collected from a human donor with alopecia areata. Each CDR3 is given with its conserved first and last residue. D genes are given only for firm matches. Only part of the rows carry a size: once, few, many, or a class if the clone is expanded.

abundance	v_gene	d_gene	j_gene	CDR3nt	CDR3aa
NA	TRBV6-1	TRBD1	TRBJ2-7	TGTGCCAGCATGGGGACAGGAGTACCCTACGAGCAGTACTTC	CASMGTGVPYEQYF
NA	TRBV7-3	TRBD1	TRBJ2-7	TGTGCCAGCAGCGTACTCCGCGGGACAGGGAACTCCTACGAGCAGTACTTC	CASSVLRGTGNSYEQYF
NA	TRBV29-1	NA	TRBJ2-7	TGCAGCGTTGCCGGCTCCGGGGAGGAGCAGTACTTC	CSVAGSGEEQYF
NA	TRBV29-1	NA	TRBJ2-6	TGCAGCGTTGCTTTCTCTGGGGCCAACGTCCTGACTTTC	CSVAFSGANVLTF
NA	TRBV2	NA	TRBJ2-7	TGTGCCAGCACTTCTCCGAACTCTGGTTTATACGAGCAGTACTTC	CASTSPNSGLYEQYF
NA	TRBV5-4	TRBD2	TRBJ2-1	TGTGCCAGCACGCCGGCGGGGGGAGCGTACAATGAGCAGTTCTTC	CASTPAGGAYNEQFF
NA	TRBV27	NA	TRBJ1-1	TGTGCCAGCACCCCTTTCGAGGGCACTGAAGCTTTCTTT	CASTPFEGTEAFF
once	TRBV4-1	NA	TRBJ2-7	TGCGCCAGCAGCCAAGTGTTCGGGGACCCCTCCTACGAGCAGTACTTC	CASSQVFGDPSYEQYF
NA	TRBV27	NA	TRBJ1-5	TGTGCCAGCAGTTTATCGAGCGCTGGGGGTCACCCCCAGCATTTT	CASSLSSAGGHPQHF
NA	TRBV29-1	NA	TRBJ1-5	TGCAGCGTTGGTTCCAGAAATAGCAATCAGCCCCAGCATTTT	CSVGSRNSNQPQHF
NA	TRBV27	NA	TRBJ2-1	TGTGCCAGCAGTAACGGACAGGGAGGGTTTGGTGAGCAGTTCTTC	CASSNGQGGFGEQFF
NA	TRBV7-9	TRBD1	TRBJ2-7	TGTGCCAGCAGCTCCCCGACAGGGGGCTTCCACGAGCAGTACTTC	CASSSPTGGFHEQYF
NA	TRBV14	TRBD1	TRBJ2-7	TGTGCCAGCAGCCAAGAGGTTTCCCAGGGGGAGTACTTC	CASSQEVSQGEYF
NA	TRBV27	TRBD1	TRBJ2-1	TGTGCCAGCACCAACTCCGGGACAGGGCCAGGGGAGCAGTTCTTC	CASTNSGTGPGEQFF
NA	TRBV7-9	NA	TRBJ2-2	TGTGCCAGCAGCTTAGGGCCGCAGGAGCTGTTTTTT	CASSLGPQELFF
NA	TRBV9	NA	TRBJ2-2	TGTGCCAGCAGCAAATTTCCGGGACTCTTATCGAACACCGGGGAGCTGTTTTTT	CASSKFPGLLSNTGELFF
NA	TRBV7-8	NA	TRBJ2-5	TGTGCCAGCAGCTTAGTTGTCGCAGTTGCCAGGCAGGCCCAGTACTTC	CASSLVVAVARQAQYF